A single sample gave rise to the 12 T cell receptor beta chains below, sequenced in a study of CD8 T cells in Susac syndrome (dated by TCRdb to between 2018 and 2020). Library preparation was by the immunoSEQ multiplex PCR assay. RNA was extracted with the RNeasy kit and roughly 0.45 to 1 ug was reverse transcribed using random hexamers. TCRdb ran its own pipeline on the public reads, namely fastp trimming at Q25 and MiXCR clone calling, and kept in-frame beta chains. A single entry per CDR3 protein holds the most common genes and DNA from its merged rows. The sample records 80,000 or so distinct CDR3 sequences, approximately 94% of which are singletons. 0.52% of the sample goes to the ten largest clones. The sequenced sample consisted of CD4+ T cells from PBMCs. The receptors here all came from a human donor with Susac syndrome.

CDR3 DNA sequence: TGTGCCAGCACCGAGACAGGGGTTAGAGTGGGTTACCGTGGCTACACCTTC. Protein product: CASTETGVRVGYRGYTF. This chain joins TRBV7-2 and TRBJ1-2; TRBD1 matches at 8 bases. Germline values: CDR1 SGHTA, CDR2 FQGNSA. The CDR3 covers 17 residues. With 7 bases clipped from V and 7 bases from J, the junction kept 20 bases outside the gene matches.

The chain is built from TRBV5-1 and TRBJ2-1, with 14 bases fitting TRBD2. Germline CDR1 is SGHRS and CDR2 is YFSETQ. The V and J ends lost 5 bases and 7 bases, in that order; junction bases with no gene match: 11. This CDR3 is built from 17 residues. This CDR3 reads CASSFASGTSGRNEQFF. The CDR3 nucleotides read TGCGCCAGCAGTTTTGCCTCCGGGACTAGCGGGAGAAATGAGCAGTTCTTC.

This clonotype is a singleton in its sample. The chain couples TRBV28 to TRBJ2-1; D gene ambiguous. Per the germline V gene, CDR1 is MDHEN and CDR2 is SYDVKM. The V end lost 3 bases, the J end lost 9 bases, and 6 bases lay between the germline ends. The CDR3 runs 11 residues. CDR3 region: CASSLVGEQFF. CDR3 bases: TGTGCCAGCAGTTTGGTAGGTGAGCAGTTCTTC. The full variable domain, its missing parts supplied by reference TRBV28 and TRBJ2-1, is DVKVTQSSRYLVKRTGEKVFLECVQDMDHENMFWYRQDPGLGLRLIYFSYDVKMKEKGDIPEGYSVSREKKERFSLILESASTNQTSMYLCASSLVGEQFFGPGTRLTVL.

The chain joins TRBV29-1 to TRBJ1-1; D remains unclear. The CDR3 length is 13 residues. Looked up from germline, CDR1 is SQVTM and CDR2 is ANQGSEA. Trimming pared 2 bases from V and 7 bases from J, leaving 14 bases between. This CDR3 is CSVETLTISEAFF. The DNA of the CDR3 is TGCAGCGTTGAAACTCTCACAATCAGTGAAGCTTTCTTT.

The CDR3 nucleotides read TGTGCCAGCAGTGTAGACTGGGACAAGGAACTGTTTTTT. Residues: CASSVDWDKELFF. V usage is TRBV2 and J usage is TRBJ1-4; the D gene is possibly TRBD1 (6 bases). The length of the CDR3 is 13 residues. Germline CDR1 is SNHLY and CDR2 is FYNNEI. The V end lost 4 bases, the J end lost 12 bases, and 15 bases lay between the germline ends.

This clonotype was counted once. This chain uses TRBV5-1 with TRBJ2-2; the D gene is possibly TRBD2 (6 bases). The ends were cut back, 4 bases at V and 5 bases at J, with 18 bases in the middle. From germline, CDR1 is SGHRS and CDR2 YFSETQ. CDR3 length: 16 residues. The CDR3 here is CASSLRAGGGTGELFF. The CDR3 bases are TGCGCCAGCAGCCTTCGGGCAGGTGGAGGGACCGGGGAGCTGTTTTTT.

CDR3: CASSLLDRGYNEQFF. CDR3 DNA sequence: TGTGCCAGCAGCCTCCTGGACAGGGGATACAATGAGCAGTTCTTC. The chain links TRBV7-8 to TRBJ2-1, with 9 bases that match TRBD1. CDR1 is SGHVS, CDR2 FQNEAQ, per germline. The CDR3 spans 15 residues. Trimming took 5 bases from V and 4 from J; bases not matched to a gene: 6.

V is TRBV7-9 and J is TRBJ1-5, with TRBD1 matching over 7 bases. Germline V gene sequence: CDR1 SEHNR, CDR2 FQNEAQ (reference sequence). Trimming took 0 bases from V and 4 from J; bases not matched to a gene: 9. This CDR3 spans 17 amino acids. The CDR3 DNA reads as TGTGCCAGCAGCTTAGCGGAGGGGGCGCGGAGTAATCAGCCCCAGCATTTT. Translating it yields CASSLAEGARSNQPQHF.

For the CDR3, the DNA is TGCAGTGGATCGGGAGTGGCCTACAATGAGCAGTTCTTC. It is translated as CSGSGVAYNEQFF. The chain joins TRBV20-1 to TRBJ2-1; perhaps TRBD2 as D (6 bases). The CDR3 loop spans 13 amino acids. Germline CDR1 reads DFQATT; CDR2 reads SNEGSKA (reference sequence). Trimming took 7 bases from V and 2 from J, leaving 12 bases between them.

This chain connects TRBV12-3 or TRBV12-4 to TRBJ1-1, with D unclear. This CDR3 has 13 amino acids. V gave up 6 bases and J gave up 6 bases, with 14 bases separating them. CDR3 residues: CASSPLGGSEAFF. In DNA form, the CDR3 reads TGTGCCAGCAGCCCGCTTGGAGGGTCTGAAGCTTTCTTT.

The chain joins TRBV10-3 to TRBJ1-1; no definite D call. CDR3 length equals 13 residues. The V and J ends lost 10 bases and 0 bases respectively, with 12 bases between them. CDR1 and CDR2 (germline): ENHRY, SYGVKD. The CDR3 bases are TGTGCCACCACCCGTGTGATGAACACTGAAGCTTTCTTT. Its protein product is CATTRVMNTEAFF.

The gene calls are TRBV9 and TRBJ1-5; D may be TRBD1 (5 bases). V lost 2 bases, J lost 6 bases, and 9 bases lay in between. Germline CDR1 and CDR2: SGDLS and YYNGEE. The CDR3 has 13 residues. The CDR3 bases are TGTGCCAGCAGCGTCGGAGGGGTTCAGCCCCAGCATTTT. It specifies CASSVGGVQPQHF.